This TCR beta chain originates from a study of immune heterogeneity within non-small cell lung tumors (dated by TCRdb to 2016 to 2019). Looking at the study overall: Histology comprised several squamous cell carcinomas, roughly ten non-squamous carcinomas and 1 tumor not otherwise specified. To look at intratumoral immune heterogeneity, the study ran whole-exome sequencing, RNA-seq and TCR beta repertoire sequencing on several spatially distinct regions taken from every NSCLC tumor. Transcriptome data were available for just approximately 44 loci from eleven to twelve patients, whereas TCR repertoire analysis spanned fewer than 65 tumor loci from roughly 16 patients. For mutant peptides 8 to 11 amino acids long, netMHCpan-3.0 predicted neoantigen binding to the HLA alleles of each patient. The investigation overall reported the following: Within a patient, identical dominant CDR3B clonotypes were found to recur across loci, yet unique high-frequency clones were also harbored in different tumor locations. A statistically significant but moderate positive correlation (R approximately 0.31) was observed between local T-cell repertoire clonality and local tumor mutational burden. For the most part, high-frequency TCR beta clonotypes differed from one individual patient to another.

The germline V gene (reference sequence) gives CDR1 as LGHDT and CDR2 as YNNKEL. The CDR3 measures 14 amino acids from cysteine to phenylalanine. Just CDR3 DNA is preserved here, 42 bases in frame from base 1. Unmatched junction bases come to 2, with V trimmed by 4 bases and J by 0 bases. The TCR template was genomic DNA extracted from bulk tumor tissue, and around 610 ng of gDNA was amplified for each sample. Multiple biopsies per primary tumor were taken during surgery, spaced as far apart as possible within the tumor mass. The study cohort was described as untreated and was composed of newly diagnosed NSCLC cases undergoing curative surgery. The donors were around 14 patients with newly diagnosed non-small cell lung cancer who were having surgery with curative intent. A couple of independent pathologists reviewed the resected tumor masses. Only high-quality DNA and RNA samples were carried forward to sequencing.

This clonotype is termed medium-sized (0.01 to 0.1%). Its antigen remains undetermined. Base qualities are not provided; no much larger clone lies one nucleotide away. The TCR beta CDR3 region was amplified with a multiplex PCR system whose first round of roughly 11 cycles used 32 V-gene forward primers and 13 J-gene reverse primers. First-round PCR used a QIAGEN Multiplex PCR Kit, and primer sequences were filed in Chinese patent CN105087789A. In a second PCR round, Illumina universal primers were added with the Phusion High-Fidelity PCR Kit. TCR libraries were paired-end sequenced at 151 bp read length on the Illumina HiSeq X Ten platform. The study's own analysis went as follows. Cutadapt removed reads without multiplex PCR primers, PEAR merged read pairs, and MiXCR with default settings called CDR3 regions. Repertoire diversity was assessed by Shannon entropy, and clonality was calculated as one minus the Shannon entropy divided by the ln of the count of productive unique sequences. Clonotypes at a frequency of at least 0.5% were defined as dominant or high-frequency T-cell clones. TCRdb reworked the public reads: Q25 trimming with fastp, MiXCR clone assembly, productive beta chains retained. All rows with the same CDR3 protein become a single entry with the most common DNA and genes. None of the V and J calls come from the authors' own analysis; TCRdb made them. For this sample there are about 5,600 distinct CDR3 sequences; 18% appear just once. The ten largest make up approximately 4% of the sample.

The sequence was collected from a man aged 40-49 years with non-small cell lung cancer. The sample taken for sequencing was lung tumor tissue. The V and J genes are TRBV3-1 and TRBJ1-1; TRBD1 fits 7 bases in the junction. The DNA reads TGTGCCAGCAGCCCTGGACAGGTGAACACTGAAGCTTTCTTT. This translates into CASSPGQVNTEAFF. The entire variable domain, with the stretches around the CDR3 drawn from the reference TRBV3-1 and TRBJ1-1 proteins, is DTAVSQTPKYLVTQMGNDKSIKCEQNLGHDTMYWYKQDSKKFLKIMFSYNNKELIINETVPNRFSPKSPDKAHLNLHINSLELGDSAVYFCASSPGQVNTEAFFGQGTRLTVV.